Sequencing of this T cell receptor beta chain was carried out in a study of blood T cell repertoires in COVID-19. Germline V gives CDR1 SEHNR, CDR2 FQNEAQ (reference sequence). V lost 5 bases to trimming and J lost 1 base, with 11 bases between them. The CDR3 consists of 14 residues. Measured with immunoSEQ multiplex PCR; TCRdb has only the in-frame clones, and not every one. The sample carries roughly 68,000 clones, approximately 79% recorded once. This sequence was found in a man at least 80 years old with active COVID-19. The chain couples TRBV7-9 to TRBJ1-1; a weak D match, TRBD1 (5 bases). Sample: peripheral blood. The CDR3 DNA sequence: TGTGCCAGCAGCGTAATAACAGGGAACACTGAAGCTTTCTTT. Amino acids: CASSVITGNTEAFF.